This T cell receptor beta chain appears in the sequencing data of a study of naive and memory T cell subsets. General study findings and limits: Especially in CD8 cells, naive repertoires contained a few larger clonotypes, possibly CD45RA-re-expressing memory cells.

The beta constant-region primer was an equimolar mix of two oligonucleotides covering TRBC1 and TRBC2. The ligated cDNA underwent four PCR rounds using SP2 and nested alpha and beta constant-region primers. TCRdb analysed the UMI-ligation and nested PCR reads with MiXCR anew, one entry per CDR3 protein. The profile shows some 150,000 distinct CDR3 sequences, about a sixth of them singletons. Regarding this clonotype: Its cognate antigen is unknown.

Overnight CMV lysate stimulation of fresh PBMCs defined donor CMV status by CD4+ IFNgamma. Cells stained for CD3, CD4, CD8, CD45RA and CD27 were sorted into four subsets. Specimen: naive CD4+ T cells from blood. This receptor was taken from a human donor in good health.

The CDR3 coding sequence is TGCAGCGCCGTTGTTGGGACAGGGTATCCCGGGGAGCTGTTTTTT. Translation gives CSAVVGTGYPGELFF. This sequence joins TRBV29-1 and TRBJ2-2, with TRBD1 matching 9 bases. Germline CDR1 reads SQVTM; CDR2 reads ANQGSEA. The V segment lost 7 bases and the J segment 6 bases; nucleotides outside the gene matches: 12. This CDR3 is built from 15 residues.